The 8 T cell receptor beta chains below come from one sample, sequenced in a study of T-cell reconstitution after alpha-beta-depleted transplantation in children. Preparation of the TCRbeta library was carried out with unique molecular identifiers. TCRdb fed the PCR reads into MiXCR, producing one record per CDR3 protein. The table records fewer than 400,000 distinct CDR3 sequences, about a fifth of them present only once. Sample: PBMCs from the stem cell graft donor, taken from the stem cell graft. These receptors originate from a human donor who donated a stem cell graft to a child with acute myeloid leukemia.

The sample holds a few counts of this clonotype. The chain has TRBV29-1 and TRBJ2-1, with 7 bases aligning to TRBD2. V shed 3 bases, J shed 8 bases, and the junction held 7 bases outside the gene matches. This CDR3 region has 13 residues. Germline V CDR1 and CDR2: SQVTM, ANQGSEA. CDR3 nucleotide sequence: TGCAGCGTTGAGGAGGGACTATTTTATGAGCAGTTCTTC. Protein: CSVEEGLFYEQFF.

CDR3 bases: TGTGCCAGCAGTTACCCGACTAGCGGGGGTCCCGGGGAGCTGTTTTTT. Translation gives CASSYPTSGGPGELFF. The chain recombines TRBV6-5 with TRBJ2-2; 12 positions match TRBD2. V trimming: 2 bases; J trimming: 6 bases; junction bases outside the gene matches: 4. In germline, CDR1 is MNHEY, CDR2 SVGAGI. This CDR3 has 16 amino acids.

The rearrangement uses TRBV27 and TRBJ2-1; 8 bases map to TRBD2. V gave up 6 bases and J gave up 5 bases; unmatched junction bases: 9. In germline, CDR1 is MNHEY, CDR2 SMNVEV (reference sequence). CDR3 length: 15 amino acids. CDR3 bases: TGTGCCAGCAGCTTTCAAGCGGGAGTCAACAATGAGCAGTTCTTC. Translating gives CASSFQAGVNNEQFF.

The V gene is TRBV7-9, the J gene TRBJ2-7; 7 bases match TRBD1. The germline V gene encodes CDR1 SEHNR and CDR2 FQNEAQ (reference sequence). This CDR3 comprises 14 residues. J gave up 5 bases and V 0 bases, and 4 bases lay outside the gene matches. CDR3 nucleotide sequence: TGTGCCAGCAGCTTAGCCGAGACAGGGAACGAGCAGTACTTC. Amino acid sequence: CASSLAETGNEQYF.

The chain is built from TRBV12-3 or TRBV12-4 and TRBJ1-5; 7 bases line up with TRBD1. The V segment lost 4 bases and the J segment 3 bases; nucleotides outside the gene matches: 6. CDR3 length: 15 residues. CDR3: CASSWDSSLNQPQHF. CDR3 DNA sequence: TGTGCCAGCAGTTGGGACAGCTCCCTCAATCAGCCCCAGCATTTT.

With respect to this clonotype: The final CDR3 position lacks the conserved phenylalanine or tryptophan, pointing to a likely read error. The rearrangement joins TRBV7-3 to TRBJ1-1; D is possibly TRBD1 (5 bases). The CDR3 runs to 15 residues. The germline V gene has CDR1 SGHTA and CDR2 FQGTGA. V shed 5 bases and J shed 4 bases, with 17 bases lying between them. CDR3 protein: CASSPRGGAGTEAFI. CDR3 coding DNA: TGTGCCAGCAGCCCAAGGGGAGGGGCGGGCACTGAAGCTTTCATT.

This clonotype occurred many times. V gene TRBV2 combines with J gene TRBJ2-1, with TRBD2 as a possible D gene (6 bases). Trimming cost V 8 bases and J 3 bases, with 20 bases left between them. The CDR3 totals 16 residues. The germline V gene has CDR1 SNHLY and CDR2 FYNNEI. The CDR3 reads CASGRGDSAVYNEQFF. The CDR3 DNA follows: TGTGCCAGCGGCCGCGGGGACTCGGCCGTCTACAATGAGCAGTTCTTC.

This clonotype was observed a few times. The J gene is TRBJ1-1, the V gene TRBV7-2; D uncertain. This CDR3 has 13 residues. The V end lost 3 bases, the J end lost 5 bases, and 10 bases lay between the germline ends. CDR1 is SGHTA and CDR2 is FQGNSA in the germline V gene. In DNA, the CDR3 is TGTGCCAGCAGCTTCGACCGGAGGACTGAAGCTTTCTTT. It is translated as CASSFDRRTEAFF.